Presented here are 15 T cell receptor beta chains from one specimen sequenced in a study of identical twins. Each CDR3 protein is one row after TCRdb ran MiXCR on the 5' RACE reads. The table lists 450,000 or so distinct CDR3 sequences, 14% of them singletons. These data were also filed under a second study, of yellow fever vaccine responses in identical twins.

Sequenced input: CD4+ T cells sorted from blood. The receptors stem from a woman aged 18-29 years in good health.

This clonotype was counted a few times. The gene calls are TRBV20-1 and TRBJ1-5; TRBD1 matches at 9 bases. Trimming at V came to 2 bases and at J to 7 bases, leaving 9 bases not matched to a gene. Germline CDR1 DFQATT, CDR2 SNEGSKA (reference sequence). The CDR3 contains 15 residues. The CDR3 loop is CSARFGGTGYQPQHF. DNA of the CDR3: TGCAGTGCTAGATTCGGGGGGACAGGGTACCAGCCCCAGCATTTT.

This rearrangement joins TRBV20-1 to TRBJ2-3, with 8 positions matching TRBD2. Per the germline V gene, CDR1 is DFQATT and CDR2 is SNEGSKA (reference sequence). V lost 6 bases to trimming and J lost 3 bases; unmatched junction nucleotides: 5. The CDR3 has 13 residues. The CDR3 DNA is TGCAGTGCCCTAGCGGGTGGGACAGATACGCAGTATTTT. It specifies CSALAGGTDTQYF.

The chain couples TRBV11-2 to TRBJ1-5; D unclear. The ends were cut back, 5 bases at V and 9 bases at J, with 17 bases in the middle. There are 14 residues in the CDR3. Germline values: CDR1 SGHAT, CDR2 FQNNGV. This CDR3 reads CASSTQGRAGPQHF. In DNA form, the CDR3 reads TGTGCCAGCAGCACCCAAGGGAGGGCGGGGCCCCAGCATTTT.

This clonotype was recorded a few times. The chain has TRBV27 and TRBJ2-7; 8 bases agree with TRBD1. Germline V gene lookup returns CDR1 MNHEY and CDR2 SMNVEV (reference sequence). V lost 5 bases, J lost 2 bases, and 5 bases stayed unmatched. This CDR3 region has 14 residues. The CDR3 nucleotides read TGTGCCAGCAGTACAGTACAGGGGGCCTACGAGCAGTACTTC. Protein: CASSTVQGAYEQYF.

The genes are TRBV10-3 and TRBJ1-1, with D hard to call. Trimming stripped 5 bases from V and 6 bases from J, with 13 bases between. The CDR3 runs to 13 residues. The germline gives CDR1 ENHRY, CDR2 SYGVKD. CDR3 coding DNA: TGTGCCATCAGTCCGGCGCCAGACGCTGAAGCTTTCTTT. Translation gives CAISPAPDAEAFF.

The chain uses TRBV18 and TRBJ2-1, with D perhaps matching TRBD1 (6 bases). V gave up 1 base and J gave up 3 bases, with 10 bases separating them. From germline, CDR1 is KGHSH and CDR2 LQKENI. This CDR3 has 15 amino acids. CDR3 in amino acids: CASSPLTGYYNEQFF. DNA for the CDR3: TGTGCCAGCTCACCACTTACAGGGTACTACAATGAGCAGTTCTTC.

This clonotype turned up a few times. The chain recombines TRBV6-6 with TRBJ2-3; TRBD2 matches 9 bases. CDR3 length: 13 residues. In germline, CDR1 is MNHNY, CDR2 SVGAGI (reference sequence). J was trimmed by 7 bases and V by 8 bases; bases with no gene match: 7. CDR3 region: CASLSSGRNTQYF. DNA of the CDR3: TGTGCCAGCCTCTCCAGCGGGAGGAATACGCAGTATTTT.

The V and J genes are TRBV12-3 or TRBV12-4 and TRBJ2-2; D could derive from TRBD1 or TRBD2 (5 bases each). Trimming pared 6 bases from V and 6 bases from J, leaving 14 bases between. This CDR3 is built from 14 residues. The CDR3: CASRGVVGSGELFF. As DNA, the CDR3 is TGTGCCAGCAGGGGGGTTGTGGGATCCGGGGAGCTGTTTTTT.

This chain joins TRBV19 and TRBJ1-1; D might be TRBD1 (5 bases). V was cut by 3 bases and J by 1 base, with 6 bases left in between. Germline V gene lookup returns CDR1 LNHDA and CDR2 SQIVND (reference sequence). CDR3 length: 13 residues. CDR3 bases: TGTGCCAGTAGTATTACAGGGAACACTGAAGCTTTCTTT. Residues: CASSITGNTEAFF.

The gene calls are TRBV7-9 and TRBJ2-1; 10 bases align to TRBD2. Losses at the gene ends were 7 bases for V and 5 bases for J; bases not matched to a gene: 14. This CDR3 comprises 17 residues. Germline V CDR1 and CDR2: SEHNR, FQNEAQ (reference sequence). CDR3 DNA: TGTGCCAGCACCCATGTCTCCCCACTAGCGGGGAACAATGAGCAGTTCTTC. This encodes CASTHVSPLAGNNEQFF.

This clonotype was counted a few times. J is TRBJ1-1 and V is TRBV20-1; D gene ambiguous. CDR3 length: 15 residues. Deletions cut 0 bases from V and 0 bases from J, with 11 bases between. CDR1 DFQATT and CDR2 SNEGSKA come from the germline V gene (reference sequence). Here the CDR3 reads CSARDLWQLNTEAFF. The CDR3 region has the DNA TGCAGTGCTAGAGATCTATGGCAGCTGAACACTGAAGCTTTCTTT.

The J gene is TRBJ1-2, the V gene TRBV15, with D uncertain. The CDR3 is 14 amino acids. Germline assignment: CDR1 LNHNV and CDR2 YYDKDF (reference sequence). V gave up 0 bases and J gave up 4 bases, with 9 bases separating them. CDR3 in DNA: TGTGCCACCAGCAGAGAGCCCAGGATCTATGGCTACACCTTC. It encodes CATSREPRIYGYTF.

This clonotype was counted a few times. CDR3 nucleotides: TGCGCCAGCAGCGGGATACAGGGTGGTAGGACCCAGTACTTC. Its translation: CASSGIQGGRTQYF. The chain links TRBV5-1 to TRBJ2-5; TRBD1 might be the D (6 bases). The CDR3 consists of 14 residues. The V end was cut by 4 bases, the J end by 7 bases, with 17 bases between. Germline CDR1 and CDR2: SGHRS and YFSETQ.

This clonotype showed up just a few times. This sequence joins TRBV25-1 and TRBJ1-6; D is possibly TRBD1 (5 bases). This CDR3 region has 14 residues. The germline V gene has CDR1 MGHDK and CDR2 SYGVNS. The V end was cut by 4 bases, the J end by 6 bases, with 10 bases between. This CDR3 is CASSGQGLNSPLHF. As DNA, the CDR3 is TGTGCCAGCAGTGGGCAGGGACTTAATTCACCCCTCCACTTT. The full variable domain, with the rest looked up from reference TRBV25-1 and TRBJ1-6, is EADIYQTPRYLVIGTGKKITLECSQTMGHDKMYWYQQDPGMELHLIHYSYGVNSTEKGDLSSESTVSRIRTEHFPLTLESARPSHTSQYLCASSGQGLNSPLHFGNGTRLTVT.

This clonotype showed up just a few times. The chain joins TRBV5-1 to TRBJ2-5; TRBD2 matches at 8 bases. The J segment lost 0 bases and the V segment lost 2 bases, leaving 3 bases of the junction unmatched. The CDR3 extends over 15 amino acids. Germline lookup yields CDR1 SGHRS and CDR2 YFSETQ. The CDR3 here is CASSLIGGDQETQYF. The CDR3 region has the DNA TGCGCCAGCAGCTTAATCGGGGGGGACCAAGAGACCCAGTACTTC.